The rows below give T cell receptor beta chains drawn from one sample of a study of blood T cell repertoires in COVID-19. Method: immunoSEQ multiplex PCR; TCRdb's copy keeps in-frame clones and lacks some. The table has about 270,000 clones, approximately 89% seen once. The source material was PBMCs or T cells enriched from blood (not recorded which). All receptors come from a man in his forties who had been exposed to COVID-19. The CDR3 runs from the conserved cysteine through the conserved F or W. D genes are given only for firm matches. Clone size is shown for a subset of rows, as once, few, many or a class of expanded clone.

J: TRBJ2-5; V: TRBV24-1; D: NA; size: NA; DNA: TGTGCCACCAGTGAGAAGCGACAGCCCCAAGAGACCCAGTACTTC; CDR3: CATSEKRQPQETQYF
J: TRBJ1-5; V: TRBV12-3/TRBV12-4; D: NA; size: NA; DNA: TGTGCCAGCAGTTGGACAGAGAATCAGCCCCAGCATTTT; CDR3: CASSWTENQPQHF
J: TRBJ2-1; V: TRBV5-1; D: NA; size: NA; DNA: TGCGCCAGCAGCTTACCCGGGAGAGGAAGCAATGAGCAGTTCTTC; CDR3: CASSLPGRGSNEQFF
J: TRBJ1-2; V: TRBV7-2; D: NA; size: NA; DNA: TGTGCCAGCAGCTTGGGCGGGCAGAAAGGCTATGGCTACACCTTC; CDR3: CASSLGGQKGYGYTF
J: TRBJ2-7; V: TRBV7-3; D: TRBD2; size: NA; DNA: TGTGCCAGCAGCCGAGACCAAGCGGGAGGTCCGATCGAGCAGTACTTC; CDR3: CASSRDQAGGPIEQYF
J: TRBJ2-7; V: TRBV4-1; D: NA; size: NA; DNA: TGCGCCAGCAGCCAGGCCGAGACAGAGACCTACCCCTACGAGCAGTACTTC; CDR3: CASSQAETETYPYEQYF
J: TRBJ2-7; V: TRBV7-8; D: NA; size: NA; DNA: TGTGCCAGCAGCTCCACATTTCAGCGCGGCTCTTTCTACGAGCAGTACTTC; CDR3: CASSSTFQRGSFYEQYF
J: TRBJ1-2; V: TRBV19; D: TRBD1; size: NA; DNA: TGTGCCAGTAGTATAGGGTTGGACAGGGGAGCTAACTATGGCTACACCTTC; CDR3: CASSIGLDRGANYGYTF
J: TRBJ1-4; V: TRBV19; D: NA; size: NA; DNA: TGTGCCAGTAGAACAGGGAGAGGTAATGAAAAACTGTTTTTT; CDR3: CASRTGRGNEKLFF
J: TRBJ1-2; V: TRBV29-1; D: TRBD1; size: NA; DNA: TGCAGCGTTGTATCACAGGGGGGCCTCGCCTATGGCTACACCTTC; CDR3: CSVVSQGGLAYGYTF
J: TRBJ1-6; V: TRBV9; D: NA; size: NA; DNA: TGTGCCAGCAGCGTCCGGGAGGGGAATTCACCCCTCCACTTT; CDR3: CASSVREGNSPLHF
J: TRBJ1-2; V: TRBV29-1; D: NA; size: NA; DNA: TGCAGCGTTGGCGGCAGAACCTATGGCTACACCTTC; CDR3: CSVGGRTYGYTF
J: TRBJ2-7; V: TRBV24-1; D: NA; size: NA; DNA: TGTGCCACCAGTGGCCCCACAGGGGGGGACTGCGAGCAGTACTTC; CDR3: CATSGPTGGDCEQYF
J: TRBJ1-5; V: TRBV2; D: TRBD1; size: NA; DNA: TGTGCCAGCAGACGGGACAGGGGGTTTCAGCCCCAGCATTTT; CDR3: CASRRDRGFQPQHF
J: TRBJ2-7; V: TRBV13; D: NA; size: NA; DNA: TGTGCCAGCAGCACCAGATCCTACGAGCAGTACTTC; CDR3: CASSTRSYEQYF
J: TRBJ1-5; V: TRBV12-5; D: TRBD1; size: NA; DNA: TGTGCTAGTGTTCATTTAGGGGGCAGCAATCAGCCCCAGCATTTT; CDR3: CASVHLGGSNQPQHF
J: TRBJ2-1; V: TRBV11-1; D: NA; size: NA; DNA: TGTGCCAGCAGCTTATACGGGAGCACCTCCTACAATGAGCAGTTCTTC; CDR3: CASSLYGSTSYNEQFF
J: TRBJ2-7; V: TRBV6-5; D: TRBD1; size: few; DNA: TGTGCCAGCAGAGGGGACAGGGTCGGGGAGCAGTACTTC; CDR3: CASRGDRVGEQYF
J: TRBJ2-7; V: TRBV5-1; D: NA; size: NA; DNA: TGCGCCAGCAGCTTGCAAGACAACTACGAGCAGTACTTC; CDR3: CASSLQDNYEQYF
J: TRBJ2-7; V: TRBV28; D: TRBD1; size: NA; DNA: TGTGCCAGCAGCCTGGGACAGCTCCCTTCCTACGAGCAGTACTTC; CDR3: CASSLGQLPSYEQYF
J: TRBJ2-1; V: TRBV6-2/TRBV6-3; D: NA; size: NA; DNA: TGTGCCAGCAGTCAGTACAATGAGCAGTTCTTC; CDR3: CASSQYNEQFF
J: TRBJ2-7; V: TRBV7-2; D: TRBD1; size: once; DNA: TGTGCCAGCAGCTTTGGGGACAGGTCGAGAGAGCAGTACTTC; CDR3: CASSFGDRSREQYF
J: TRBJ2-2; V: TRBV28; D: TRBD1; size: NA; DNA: TGTGCCACCGAGGACAGGGGGAAATACACCGGGGAGCTGTTTTTT; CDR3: CATEDRGKYTGELFF
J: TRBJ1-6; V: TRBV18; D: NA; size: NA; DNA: TGTGCCAGCTCACCACGACAGAGGAGACCACCCCTCCACTTT; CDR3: CASSPRQRRPPLHF